This T cell receptor (beta chain) was sequenced for a study of T cell responses to AZD1222 COVID-19 vaccine. The CDR3 extends over 13 amino acids. Germline V gene data show CDR1 as SGHDT and CDR2 as YYEEEE. V lost 3 bases and J lost 9, with 15 bases in between. Libraries were prepared by immunoSEQ multiplex PCR; TCRdb keeps only in-frame clonotypes and omits some of them. The sample includes fewer than 120,000 clones, approximately 90% seen only once; the top ten take under 10%. The V gene is TRBV5-6, the J gene TRBJ1-2, with TRBD1 as a possible D gene (5 bases). This TCR came from an adult in good health. Sequencing used peripheral blood, obtained on day 0 of AZD1222 vaccination. The chain's CDR3 is CASSSLKRGRYTF. CDR3 coding DNA: TGTGCCAGCAGCTCCCTTAAAAGGGGTCGCTACACCTTC.